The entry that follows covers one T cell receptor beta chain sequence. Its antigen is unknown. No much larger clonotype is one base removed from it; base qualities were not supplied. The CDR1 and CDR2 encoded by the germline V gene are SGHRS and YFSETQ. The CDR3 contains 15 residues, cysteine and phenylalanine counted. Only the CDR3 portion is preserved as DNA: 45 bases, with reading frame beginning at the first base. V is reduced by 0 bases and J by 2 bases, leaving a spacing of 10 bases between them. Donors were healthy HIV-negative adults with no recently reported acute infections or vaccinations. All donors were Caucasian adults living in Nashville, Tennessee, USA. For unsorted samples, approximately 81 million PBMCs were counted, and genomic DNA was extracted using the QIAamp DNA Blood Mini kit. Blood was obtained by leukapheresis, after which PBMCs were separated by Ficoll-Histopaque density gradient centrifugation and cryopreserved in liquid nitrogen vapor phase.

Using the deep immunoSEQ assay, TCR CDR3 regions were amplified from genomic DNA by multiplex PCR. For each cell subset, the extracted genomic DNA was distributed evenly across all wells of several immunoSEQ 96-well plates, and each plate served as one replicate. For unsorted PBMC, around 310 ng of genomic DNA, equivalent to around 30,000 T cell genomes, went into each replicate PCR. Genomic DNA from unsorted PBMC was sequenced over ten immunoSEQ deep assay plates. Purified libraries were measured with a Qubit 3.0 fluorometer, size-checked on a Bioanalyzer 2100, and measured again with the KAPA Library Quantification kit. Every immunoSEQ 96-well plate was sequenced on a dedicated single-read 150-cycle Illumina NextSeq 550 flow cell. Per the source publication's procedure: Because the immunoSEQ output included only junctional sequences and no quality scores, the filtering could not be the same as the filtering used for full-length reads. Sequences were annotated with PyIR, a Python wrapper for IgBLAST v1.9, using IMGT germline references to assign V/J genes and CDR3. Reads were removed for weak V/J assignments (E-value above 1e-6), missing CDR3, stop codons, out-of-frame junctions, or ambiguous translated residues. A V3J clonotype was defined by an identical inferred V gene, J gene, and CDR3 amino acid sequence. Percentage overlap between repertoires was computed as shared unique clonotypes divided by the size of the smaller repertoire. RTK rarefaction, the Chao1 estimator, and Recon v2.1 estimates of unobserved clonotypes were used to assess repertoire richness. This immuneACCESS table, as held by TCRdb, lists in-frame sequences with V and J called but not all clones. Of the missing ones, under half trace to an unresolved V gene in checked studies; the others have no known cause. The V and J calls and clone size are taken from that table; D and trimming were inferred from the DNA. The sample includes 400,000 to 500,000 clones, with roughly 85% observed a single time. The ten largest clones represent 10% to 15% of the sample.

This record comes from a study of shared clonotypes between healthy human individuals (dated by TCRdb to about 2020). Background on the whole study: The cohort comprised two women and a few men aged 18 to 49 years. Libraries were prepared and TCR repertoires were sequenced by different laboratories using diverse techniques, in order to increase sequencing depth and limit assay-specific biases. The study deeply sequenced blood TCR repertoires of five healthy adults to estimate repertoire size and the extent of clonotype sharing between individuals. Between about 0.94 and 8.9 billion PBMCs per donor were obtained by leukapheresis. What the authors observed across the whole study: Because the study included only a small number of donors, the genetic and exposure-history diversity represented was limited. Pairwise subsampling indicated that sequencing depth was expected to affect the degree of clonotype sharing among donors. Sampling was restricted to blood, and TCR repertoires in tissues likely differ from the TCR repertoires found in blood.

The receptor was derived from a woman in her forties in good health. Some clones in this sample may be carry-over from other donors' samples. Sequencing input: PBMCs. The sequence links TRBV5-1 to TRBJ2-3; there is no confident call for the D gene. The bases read TGCGCCAGCAGCTTGGAGGGCAGGTCCACAGATACGCAGTATTTT. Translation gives CASSLEGRSTDTQYF.